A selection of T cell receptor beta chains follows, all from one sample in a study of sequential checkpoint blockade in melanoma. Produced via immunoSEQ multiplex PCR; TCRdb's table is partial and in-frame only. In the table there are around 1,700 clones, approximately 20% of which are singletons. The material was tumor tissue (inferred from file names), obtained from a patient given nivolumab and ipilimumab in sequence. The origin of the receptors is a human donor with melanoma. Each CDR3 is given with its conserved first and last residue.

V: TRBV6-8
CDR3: CASSYGRTGGNQPQHF

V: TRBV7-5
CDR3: CASSLLGVGEKLFF

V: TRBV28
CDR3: CASSGQGAASYGYTF

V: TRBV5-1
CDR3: CASSLSGTQNSPLHF

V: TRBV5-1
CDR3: CASSGTGSAGNTIYF

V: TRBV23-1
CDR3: CASSQEGGGTEETQYF

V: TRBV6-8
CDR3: CASSLGGLSEAFF

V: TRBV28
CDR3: CASSFKGYYGYTF

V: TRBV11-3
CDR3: CASSNDRVSLRASEKLFF

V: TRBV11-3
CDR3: CASSLDRTGTGNTIYF

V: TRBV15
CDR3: CATSRDPGHLFSGNTIYF

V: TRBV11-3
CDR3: CASKGVGPTDTQYF

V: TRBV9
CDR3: CASSDGQGAEKLFF

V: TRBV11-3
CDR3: CASTPGTGASGANVLTF

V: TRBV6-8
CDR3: CASSYSASGAEQFF

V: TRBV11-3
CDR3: CASSEGEVAQETQYF

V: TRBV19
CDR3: CASSPGRLSNTEAFF

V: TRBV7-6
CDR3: CASSLGQGAESEAFF